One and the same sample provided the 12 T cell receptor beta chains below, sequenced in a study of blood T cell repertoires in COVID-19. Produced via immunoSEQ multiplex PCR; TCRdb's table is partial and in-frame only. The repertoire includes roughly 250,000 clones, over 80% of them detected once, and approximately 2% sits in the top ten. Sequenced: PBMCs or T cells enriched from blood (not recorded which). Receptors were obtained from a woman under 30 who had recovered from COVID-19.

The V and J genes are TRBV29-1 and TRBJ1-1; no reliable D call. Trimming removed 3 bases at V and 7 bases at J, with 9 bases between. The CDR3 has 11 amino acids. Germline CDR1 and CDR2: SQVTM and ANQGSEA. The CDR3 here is CSVEEVLEAFF. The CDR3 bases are TGCAGCGTTGAGGAGGTTCTTGAAGCTTTCTTT.

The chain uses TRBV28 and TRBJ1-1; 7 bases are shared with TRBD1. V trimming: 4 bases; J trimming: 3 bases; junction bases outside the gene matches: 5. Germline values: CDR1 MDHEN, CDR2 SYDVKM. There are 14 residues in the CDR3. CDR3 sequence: CASSSGQRDTEAFF. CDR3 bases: TGTGCCAGCAGTTCGGGACAGCGAGACACTGAAGCTTTCTTT.

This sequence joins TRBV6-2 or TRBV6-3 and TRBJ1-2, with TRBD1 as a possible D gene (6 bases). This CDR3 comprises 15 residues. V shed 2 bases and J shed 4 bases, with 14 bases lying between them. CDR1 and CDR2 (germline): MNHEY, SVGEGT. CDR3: CASSYPTGSTYGYTF. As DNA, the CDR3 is TGTGCCAGCAGTTACCCGACAGGATCGACCTATGGCTACACCTTC.

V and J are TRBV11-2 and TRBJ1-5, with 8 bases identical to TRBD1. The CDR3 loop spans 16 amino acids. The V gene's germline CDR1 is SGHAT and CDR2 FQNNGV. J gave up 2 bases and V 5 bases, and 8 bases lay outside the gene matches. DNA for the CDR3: TGTGCCAGCAGCCCCGGACAGGGTTCAGGCAATCAGCCCCAGCATTTT. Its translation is CASSPGQGSGNQPQHF.

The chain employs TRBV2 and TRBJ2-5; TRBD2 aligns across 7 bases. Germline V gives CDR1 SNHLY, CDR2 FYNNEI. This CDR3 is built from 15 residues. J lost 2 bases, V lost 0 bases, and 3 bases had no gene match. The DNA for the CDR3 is TGTGCCAGCAGTGAAGCGGGGGGGACGCAAGAGACCCAGTACTTC. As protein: CASSEAGGTQETQYF. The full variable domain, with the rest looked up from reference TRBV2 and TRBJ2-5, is EPEVTQTPSHQVTQMGQEVILRCVPISNHLYFYWYRQILGQKVEFLVSFYNNEISEKSEIFDDQFSVERPDGSNFTLKIRSTKLEDSAMYFCASSEAGGTQETQYFGPGTRLLVL.

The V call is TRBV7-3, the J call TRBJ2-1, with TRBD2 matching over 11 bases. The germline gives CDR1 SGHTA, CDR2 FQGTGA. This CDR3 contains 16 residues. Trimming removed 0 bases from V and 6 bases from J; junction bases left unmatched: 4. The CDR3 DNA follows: TGTGCCAGCAGCTTAACGTCCGGACTAGCGGGCAATGAGCAGTTCTTC. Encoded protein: CASSLTSGLAGNEQFF.

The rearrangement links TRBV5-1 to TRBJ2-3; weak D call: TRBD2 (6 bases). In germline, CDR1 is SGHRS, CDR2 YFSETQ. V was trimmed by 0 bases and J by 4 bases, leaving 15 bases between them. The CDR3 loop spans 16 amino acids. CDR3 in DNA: TGCGCCAGCAGCTTGGCCGGCGCGGGGTGGGCAGATACGCAGTATTTT. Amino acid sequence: CASSLAGAGWADTQYF.

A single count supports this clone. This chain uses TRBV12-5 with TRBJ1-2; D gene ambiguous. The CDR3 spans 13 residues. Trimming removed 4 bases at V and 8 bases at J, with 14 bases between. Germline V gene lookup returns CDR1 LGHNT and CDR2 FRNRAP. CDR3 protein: CASGSTSTRGYTF. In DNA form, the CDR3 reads TGTGCTAGTGGTTCTACTAGCACTAGGGGCTACACCTTC. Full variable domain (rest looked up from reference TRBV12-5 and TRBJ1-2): DARVTQTPRHKVTEMGQEVTMRCQPILGHNTVFWYRQTMMQGLELLAYFRNRAPLDDSGMPKDRFSAEMPDATLATLKIQPSEPRDSAVYFCASGSTSTRGYTFGSGTRLTVV.

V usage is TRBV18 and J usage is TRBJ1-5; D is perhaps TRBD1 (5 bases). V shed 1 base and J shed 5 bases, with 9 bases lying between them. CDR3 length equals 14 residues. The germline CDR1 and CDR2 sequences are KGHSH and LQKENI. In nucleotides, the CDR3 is TGTGCCAGCTCACCACGATTACAGGATCAGCCCCAGCATTTT. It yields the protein CASSPRLQDQPQHF.

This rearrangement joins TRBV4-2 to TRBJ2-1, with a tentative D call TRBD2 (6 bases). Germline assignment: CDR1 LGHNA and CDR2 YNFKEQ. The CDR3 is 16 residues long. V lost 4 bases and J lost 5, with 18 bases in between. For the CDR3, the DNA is TGTGCCAGCAGCCGCCTCTTGGGGGGAGATAACAATGAGCAGTTCTTC. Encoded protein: CASSRLLGGDNNEQFF.

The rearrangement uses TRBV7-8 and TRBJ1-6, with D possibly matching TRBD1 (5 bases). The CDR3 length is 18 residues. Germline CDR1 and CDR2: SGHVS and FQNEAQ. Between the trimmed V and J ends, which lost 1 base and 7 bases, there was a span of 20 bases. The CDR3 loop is CASSLGWVGQAVNSPLHF. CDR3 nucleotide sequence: TGTGCCAGCAGCTTAGGTTGGGTGGGGCAGGCGGTAAATTCACCCCTCCACTTT.

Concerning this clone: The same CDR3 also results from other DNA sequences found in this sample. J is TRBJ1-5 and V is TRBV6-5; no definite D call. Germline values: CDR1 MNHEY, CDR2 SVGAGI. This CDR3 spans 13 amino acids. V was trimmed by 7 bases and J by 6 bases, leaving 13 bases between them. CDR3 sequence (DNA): TGTGCCAGCACGCGCCAGGTCGGTCAGCCCCAGCATTTT. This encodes CASTRQVGQPQHF.